Listed below are T cell receptor beta chains from one sample, sequenced in a study of blood T cell repertoires in COVID-19. The method was immunoSEQ multiplex PCR; TCRdb's version includes in-frame clones alone and lacks a portion of them. Seen here are 110,000 or so clones, approximately 87% observed once, and the top ten hold 7.9%. Sample: peripheral blood. Receptor source: a man aged 70-80 years who had recovered from COVID-19. CDR3s include the opening cysteine and the closing phenylalanine or tryptophan. D genes are given only for firm matches. Expanded clones get a size class; other rows say once, few or many, or leave the size out.

j_call: TRBJ1-1; v_call: TRBV12-3/TRBV12-4; clone_size: .; d_call: .; cdr3_nt: TGTGCCAGCAGTTTAGGAGGTTCCACTGAAGCTTTCTTT; cdr3_aa: CASSLGGSTEAFF
j_call: TRBJ1-5; v_call: TRBV5-5; clone_size: .; d_call: .; cdr3_nt: TGTGCCAGCAGCTTGGGAGGAACCGGGCAGCCCCAGCATTTT; cdr3_aa: CASSLGGTGQPQHF
j_call: TRBJ2-5; v_call: TRBV6-5; clone_size: .; d_call: .; cdr3_nt: TGTGCCACCCAAGGGGCTCTACAAGAGACCCAGTACTTC; cdr3_aa: CATQGALQETQYF
j_call: TRBJ2-1; v_call: TRBV3-1/TRBV3-2; clone_size: .; d_call: .; cdr3_nt: TGTGCCAGCAGCCGGGGGCGGGGGAATGAGCAGTTCTTC; cdr3_aa: CASSRGRGNEQFF
j_call: TRBJ2-1; v_call: TRBV5-8; clone_size: few; d_call: .; cdr3_nt: TGTGCCAGCAGTCGTGGGGGGTTCAGGTCCTACAATGAGCAGTTCTTC; cdr3_aa: CASSRGGFRSYNEQFF
j_call: TRBJ2-3; v_call: TRBV7-2; clone_size: .; d_call: TRBD1; cdr3_nt: TGTGCCAGCAGCTTAGGGACAGGGAGGGATACGCAGTATTTT; cdr3_aa: CASSLGTGRDTQYF
j_call: TRBJ2-3; v_call: TRBV9; clone_size: .; d_call: TRBD2; cdr3_nt: TGTGCCAGCAGCGTGACTAGCGCCACAGATACGCAGTATTTT; cdr3_aa: CASSVTSATDTQYF
j_call: TRBJ2-2; v_call: TRBV6-2/TRBV6-3; clone_size: .; d_call: .; cdr3_nt: TGTGCCAGCAGTTCAGGTTGGAACACCGGGGAGCTGTTTTTT; cdr3_aa: CASSSGWNTGELFF
j_call: TRBJ1-4; v_call: TRBV4-3; clone_size: few; d_call: .; cdr3_nt: TGCGCCAGCAGCCAAGCCCCCAGGGCAACTAATGAAAAACTGTTTTTT; cdr3_aa: CASSQAPRATNEKLFF
j_call: TRBJ1-2; v_call: TRBV3-1/TRBV3-2; clone_size: .; d_call: .; cdr3_nt: TGTGCCAGCAGCCAAGACCCGGACTACTATGGCTACACCTTC; cdr3_aa: CASSQDPDYYGYTF
j_call: TRBJ1-2; v_call: TRBV21-1; clone_size: .; d_call: .; cdr3_nt: TGTGCCAGCAGCAAAGCGTTCGGGGGTTACCTCTATGGCTACACCTTC; cdr3_aa: CASSKAFGGYLYGYTF
j_call: TRBJ2-5; v_call: TRBV30; clone_size: .; d_call: TRBD1; cdr3_nt: TGTGCCTGGCAACAGGGGGCATCGGAGACCCAGTACTTC; cdr3_aa: CAWQQGASETQYF